The sequence of this T cell receptor delta chain was determined in a study of gamma delta lymphoproliferative disorders and STAT genes. A remark on this clone: This DNA's translation differs at residue 7 from TCRdb's protein, which comes from a much larger clone; a read error is likely, and the protein shown is translated from the DNA.

The receptor sequences were amplified from genomic DNA of peripheral blood mononuclear cells. With CATT, TCRdb re-called clones from the multiplex PCR reads. The table records over 1,000 delta-chain clones, 2% to 3% of them present only once. The CDR3 contains 23 residues. V shed 4 bases, J shed 0 bases, and the junction held 28 bases outside the gene matches. The germline V gene encodes CDR1 TSWWSYY and CDR2 QGS. The chain carries TRDV1 and TRDJ1, with 8 bases that match TRDD3. The sample was blood. The TCR sequence derives from a human donor in good health. For the CDR3, the DNA is TGTGCTCTTGGGGGAGCCCTCCTACTTTTGGGGGATGCTGTGCGGATTTACACCGATAAACTCATCTTT. Residues: CALGGALLLLGDAVRIYTDKLIF.